This TCR beta chain comes out of a study of cytomegalovirus exposure and HLA in healthy donors. Trimming stripped 0 bases from V and 5 bases from J, with 10 bases between. Germline CDR1 reads GTSNPN; CDR2 reads SVGIG (reference sequence). The CDR3 sequence is 13 residues long. 13 Jbeta primers and 60 Vbeta primers were used for the PCR. Sequencing was performed with immunoSEQ multiplex PCR; in TCRdb, only in-frame clones are kept and a portion is missing. The sample has about 180,000 clones, around 75% seen once. This receptor was identified in a male donor in good health and CMV-seronegative. The V and J genes are TRBV30 and TRBJ1-1; D is unresolved. The sequenced material came from PBMCs. The CDR3 coding sequence is TGTGCCTGGAGTGTACACCGGGGAACTGAAGCTTTCTTT. Its translation is CAWSVHRGTEAFF.